One sample yielded the 8 T cell receptor beta chains listed below, sequenced in a study of T cells in localized non-small cell lung cancer. Some clones are missing from TCRdb's copy, which holds only in-frame ones; the method was immunoSEQ multiplex PCR. The data show about 2,000 clones, 30% seen once. Sequenced here: normal lung tissue next to the tumor, sampled before any cancer treatment. Receptors originate from a woman aged 35-75 years with stage II squamous cell lung carcinoma.

The chain is built from TRBV29-1 and TRBJ2-1, with D possibly TRBD2 on 6 matching bases. This CDR3 contains 13 residues. In germline, CDR1 is SQVTM, CDR2 ANQGSEA. The ends were cut back, 4 bases at V and 6 bases at J, with 13 bases in the middle. DNA for the CDR3: TGCAGCGTTGGCGGGAAGCTGCGCAATGAGCAGTTCTTC. This encodes CSVGGKLRNEQFF.

This chain uses TRBV11-3 with TRBJ2-1; TRBD2 matches 9 bases. The CDR3 covers 15 residues. Germline V gene lookup returns CDR1 SGHNT and CDR2 YENEEA. V was clipped by 3 bases and J by 6 bases; unmatched bases: 6. The CDR3, as DNA: TGTGCCAGCAGCTTGGGCGGGAGGGCCGGCAATGAGCAGTTCTTC. Its protein product is CASSLGGRAGNEQFF.

This rearrangement joins TRBV5-1 to TRBJ2-7, with 8 bases matching TRBD1. The CDR3 spans 14 residues. Germline loops: CDR1 SGHRS, CDR2 YFSETQ. V shed 4 bases and J 6 bases; nucleotides not matched to a gene: 9. The CDR3 coding sequence is TGCGCCAGCAGCACCGGACAGGGCAAGACCGAGCAGTACTTC. It yields the protein CASSTGQGKTEQYF.

This clone was seen just once. The chain uses TRBV19 and TRBJ2-1, with 9 bases lining up with TRBD1. Germline lookup yields CDR1 LNHDA and CDR2 SQIVND (reference sequence). The CDR3 runs to 15 residues. J gave up 4 bases and V 7 bases, and 8 bases lay outside the gene matches. The DNA for the CDR3 is TGTGCCAGTAATTTAGGACAGGGGATTTACAATGAGCAGTTCTTC. It specifies CASNLGQGIYNEQFF.

The J gene is TRBJ2-2, the V gene TRBV11-3; no definite D call. CDR1 is SGHNT, CDR2 YENEEA, per germline. V gave up 5 bases and J gave up 5 bases, with 12 bases separating them. This CDR3 region has 14 residues. The CDR3 nucleotides are TGTGCCAGCAGCATCAACCTCCTAACCGGGGAGCTGTTTTTT. Its translation is CASSINLLTGELFF. The full variable domain, its missing parts supplied by reference TRBV11-3 and TRBJ2-2, is EAGVVQSPRYKIIEKKQPVAFWCNPISGHNTLYWYLQNLGQGPELLIRYENEEAVDDSQLPKDRFSAERLKGVDSTLKIQPAELGDSAVYLCASSINLLTGELFFGEGSRLTVL.

In this sample, this clone turned up a few times. The junction departs from germline at one end; a sequencing error may be responsible. The rearrangement links TRBV6-8 to TRBJ2-5; 13 bases align to TRBD2. The CDR3 sequence is 17 residues long. Germline values: CDR1 MNHGY, CDR2 SAAAGT. CDR3 DNA sequence: TGTGCCATCAGTGCCTGGACTAGCGGGAGAGGGCAAGAGACCCAGTACTTC. It specifies CAISAWTSGRGQETQYF.

This clone was counted between two and nine times. This chain connects TRBV11-3 to TRBJ1-2, with 11 bases identical to TRBD1. Germline-derived CDR1 and CDR2 are SGHNT and YENEEA. With V trimmed by 3 bases and J by 8 bases, 8 bases remained unmatched. This CDR3 region has 15 residues. The CDR3 here is CASSFWTGGSEGYTF. As DNA, the CDR3 is TGTGCCAGCAGCTTTTGGACAGGGGGCTCAGAAGGCTACACCTTC.

V is TRBV5-1 and J is TRBJ1-2; weak D call: TRBD1 (5 bases). CDR1 is SGHRS and CDR2 is YFSETQ in the germline V gene. This CDR3 comprises 17 residues. Trimming took 4 bases from V and 8 from J, leaving 27 bases between them. The CDR3 coding sequence is TGCGCCAGCAGCCCTCTGTCCTTAGGCGGGGGGAATAAGGGCTACACCTTC. It yields the protein CASSPLSLGGGNKGYTF.